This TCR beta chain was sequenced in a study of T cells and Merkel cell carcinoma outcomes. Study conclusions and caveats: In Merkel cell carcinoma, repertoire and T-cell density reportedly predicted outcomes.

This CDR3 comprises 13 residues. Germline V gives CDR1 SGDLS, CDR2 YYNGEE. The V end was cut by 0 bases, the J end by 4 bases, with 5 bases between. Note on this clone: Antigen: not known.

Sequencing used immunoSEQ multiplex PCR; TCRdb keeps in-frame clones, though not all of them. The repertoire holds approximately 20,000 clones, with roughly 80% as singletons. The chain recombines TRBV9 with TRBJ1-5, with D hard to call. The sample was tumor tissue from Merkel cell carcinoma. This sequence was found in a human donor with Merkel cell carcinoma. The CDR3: CASSVGPNQPQHF. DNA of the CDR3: TGTGCCAGCAGCGTAGGGCCAAATCAGCCCCAGCATTTT.